Listed below are T cell receptor beta chains from one sample, sequenced in a study of T-cell reconstitution after alpha-beta-depleted transplantation in children. Via MiXCR, TCRdb re-called the PCR reads, giving one row per CDR3 protein. The sample lists approximately 44,000 distinct CDR3 sequences, about 5.7% occurring once. Sequenced here: PBMCs, mostly from graft donor cells, sampled 60 days after TCRalphabeta/CD19-depleted stem cell transplant. Receptors originate from a female patient between 2 and 15 years old who had a stem cell transplant for aplastic anemia, so the T cells may come from the graft donor. The CDR3 runs from the conserved cysteine through the conserved F or W. D genes are given only for firm matches. The listing skips clone size in some rows; elsewhere it reads once, few, many or a size class.

d_call	clone_size	j_call	cdr3_length	v_call	cdr3_aa	cdr3_nt
.	many	TRBJ2-3	15	TRBV7-6	CASSLMAASTDTQYF	TGTGCCAGCAGCTTAATGGCGGCCAGCACAGATACGCAGTATTTT
TRBD2	many	TRBJ2-1	14	TRBV7-9	CASSLRGSYNEQFF	TGTGCCAGCAGCTTACGCGGGAGCTACAATGAGCAGTTCTTC
TRBD1	few	TRBJ1-2	13	TRBV20-1	CSARIDRGHGYTF	TGCAGTGCTAGGATAGACAGGGGGCATGGCTACACCTTC
.	few	TRBJ2-6	14	TRBV30	CAWSVQGGANVLTF	TGTGCCTGGAGTGTACAGGGTGGGGCCAACGTCCTGACTTTC
.	many	TRBJ2-7	13	TRBV7-9	CASSLDSIYEQYF	TGTGCCAGCAGCTTAGACTCCATCTACGAGCAGTACTTC
.	many	TRBJ2-1	17	TRBV20-1	CSARVAPLISSYNEQFF	TGCAGTGCTAGAGTCGCCCCCTTAATAAGCTCCTACAATGAGCAGTTCTTC
.	many	TRBJ1-1	14	TRBV6-5	CASSPRQVSTEAFF	TGTGCCAGCAGCCCTAGACAGGTTTCAACTGAAGCTTTCTTT
TRBD1	many	TRBJ2-7	14	TRBV28	CASSSWTGDYEQYF	TGTGCCAGCAGTTCCTGGACAGGGGACTACGAGCAGTACTTC
.	.	TRBJ1-5	13	TRBV28	CASSRIDNQPQHF	TGTGCCAGCAGCCGTATAGACAATCAGCCCCAGCATTTT
TRBD1	many	TRBJ1-1	15	TRBV6-1	CASSENTGGGTEAFF	TGTGCCAGCAGTGAGAATACAGGGGGGGGCACTGAAGCTTTCTTT
TRBD1	.	TRBJ1-5	16	TRBV15	CATSRHGQGAGQPQHF	TGTGCCACCAGCAGACACGGACAGGGGGCAGGTCAGCCCCAGCATTTT
.	few	TRBJ1-1	15	TRBV12-3/TRBV12-4	CASALRVRRNTEAFF	TGTGCCAGCGCGCTGAGGGTTCGGCGGAACACTGAAGCTTTCTTT
.	many	TRBJ2-4	18	TRBV20-1	CSARDGAGFSLAKNIQYF	TGCAGTGCTAGAGACGGGGCGGGGTTTTCACTAGCCAAAAACATTCAGTACTTC
.	.	TRBJ2-7	15	TRBV7-9	CASSSQGGFPYEQYF	TGTGCCAGCAGTTCTCAGGGGGGTTTCCCGTACGAGCAGTACTTC
.	many	TRBJ2-5	14	TRBV27	CASSLSRKQETQYF	TGTGCCAGCAGTTTAAGCAGAAAGCAAGAGACCCAGTACTTC
.	many	TRBJ1-2	14	TRBV5-1	CASAPAQLYYGYTF	TGCGCCAGCGCTCCCGCACAGCTTTACTATGGCTACACCTTC
TRBD2	.	TRBJ2-3	16	TRBV18	CASSLVAGGSTDTQYF	TGTGCCAGCTCATTAGTAGCGGGAGGAAGCACAGATACGCAGTATTTT
.	many	TRBJ2-7	15	TRBV12-3/TRBV12-4	CASSLGGSVTYEQYF	TGTGCCAGCAGTTTAGGGGGAAGTGTGACCTACGAGCAGTACTTC
.	few	TRBJ2-2	16	TRBV21-1	CASSKGASGNTGELFF	TGTGCCAGCAGCAAAGGCGCTAGCGGGAACACCGGGGAGCTGTTTTTT
.	few	TRBJ2-2	11	TRBV6-5	CTSSYRGELFF	TGTACCAGCAGTTACCGCGGGGAGCTGTTTTTT
TRBD1	many	TRBJ1-1	16	TRBV12-3/TRBV12-4	CASSLGGQVMNTEAFF	TGTGCCAGCAGTTTAGGGGGACAGGTCATGAACACTGAAGCTTTCTTT
TRBD2	medium-sized	TRBJ2-3	16	TRBV5-1	CASSQGTSGSTDTQYF	TGCGCCAGCAGCCAAGGGACTAGCGGAAGCACAGATACGCAGTATTTT
.	few	TRBJ2-7	16	TRBV7-6	CASSPSRRQDTYEQYF	TGTGCCAGCAGCCCGAGCCGCAGACAGGATACCTACGAGCAGTACTTC
.	few	TRBJ2-4	16	TRBV14	CASSRGTQWTKNIQYF	TGTGCCAGCAGTAGAGGGACCCAGTGGACCAAAAACATTCAGTACTTC
.	many	TRBJ1-1	13	TRBV12-3/TRBV12-4	CASSLGFTTEAFF	TGTGCCAGCAGTTTGGGGTTTACCACTGAAGCTTTCTTT
TRBD2	many	TRBJ2-1	18	TRBV5-1	CASSFGLAGGEDYNEQFF	TGCGCCAGCAGCTTCGGACTAGCGGGGGGGGAGGACTACAATGAGCAGTTCTTC
TRBD2	many	TRBJ2-3	18	TRBV20-1	CSARDSRLREGRTDTQYF	TGCAGTGCTAGAGATAGCCGTCTGCGGGAGGGCCGCACAGATACGCAGTATTTT
.	few	TRBJ2-7	12	TRBV14	CASSQDRTIRYF	TGTGCCAGCAGCCAAGATCGGACAATAAGGTACTTC
TRBD1	many	TRBJ2-7	13	TRBV5-1	CASSWDRTYEQYF	TGCGCCAGCAGCTGGGACAGGACCTACGAGCAGTACTTC
.	many	TRBJ2-2	14	TRBV7-9	CASSMDGRNGELFF	TGTGCCAGCAGCATGGACGGAAGGAACGGGGAGCTGTTTTTT
.	many	TRBJ2-5	12	TRBV2	CASNEGMETQYF	TGTGCCAGCAATGAGGGAATGGAGACCCAGTACTTC
.	.	TRBJ2-3	18	TRBV18	CASSPLTGTVASTDTQYF	TGTGCCAGCTCACCACTTACAGGGACCGTGGCTAGCACAGATACGCAGTATTTT
.	many	TRBJ1-4	14	TRBV6-2/TRBV6-3	CASSRDSHNEKLFF	TGTGCCAGCAGCCGAGACAGTCACAATGAAAAACTGTTTTTT
.	few	TRBJ1-5	12	TRBV12-3/TRBV12-4	CASSFGAQPQHF	TGTGCCAGCAGTTTCGGCGCCCAGCCCCAGCATTTT
TRBD1	many	TRBJ1-5	17	TRBV28	CASSFRRGFYSNQPQHF	TGTGCCAGCAGTTTCCGCAGGGGGTTCTATAGCAATCAGCCCCAGCATTTT
.	many	TRBJ2-6	16	TRBV5-1	CASSLTTVSGANVLTF	TGCGCCAGCAGCTTGACCACAGTCTCTGGGGCCAACGTCCTGACTTTC
TRBD1	.	TRBJ1-5	16	TRBV6-6	CASREGGTASNQPQHF	TGTGCCAGCAGAGAGGGCGGGACAGCTAGCAATCAGCCCCAGCATTTT
TRBD2	many	TRBJ2-3	15	TRBV29-1	CSVAPGTSGTDTQYF	TGCAGCGTTGCCCCCGGGACTAGCGGCACAGATACGCAGTATTTT
TRBD1	many	TRBJ2-1	15	TRBV5-1	CASSFNRQGHNEQFF	TGCGCCAGCAGCTTCAACCGACAGGGTCACAATGAGCAGTTCTTC
TRBD2	many	TRBJ2-2	17	TRBV20-1	CSARSGLAGRWTGELFF	TGCAGTGCTAGATCGGGACTAGCGGGTCGTTGGACCGGGGAGCTGTTTTTT
.	many	TRBJ2-5	14	TRBV5-1	CASSLADSKETQYF	TGCGCCAGCAGCTTGGCGGACAGCAAAGAGACCCAGTACTTC
TRBD2	many	TRBJ2-5	15	TRBV12-3/TRBV12-4	CASSFSAGGLETQYF	TGTGCCAGCAGTTTTTCCGCGGGGGGGTTAGAGACCCAGTACTTC
TRBD1	few	TRBJ1-4	15	TRBV4-2	CASSQLGQGSEKLFF	TGTGCCAGCAGCCAACTCGGACAGGGGAGTGAAAAACTGTTTTTT